The TCR beta chain described here comes from a study of T cells after yellow fever vaccination. This clonotype was found many times. In making TCR cDNA, 5'RACE template switching added a universal primer site and UMIs to it. TCRdb re-called the 5' RACE reads with MiXCR, one entry per CDR3 protein. The data show about 63,000 distinct CDR3 sequences, with approximately 7% seen just once and around 34% held by the top ten. Per germline, CDR1 LGHDT and CDR2 YNNKEL (reference sequence). V lost 0 bases and J lost 6; bases outside the gene matches: 1. The CDR3 sequence is 14 residues long. The chain carries TRBV3-1 and TRBJ2-2, with 7 bases lining up with TRBD2. The material was CD8+ T cells sorted from PBMCs, obtained 15 days after the yellow fever booster vaccination. This receptor was taken from a man aged 25-45 years who received the YFV17D yellow fever vaccine. CDR3 sequence reads: CASSQEGRAGELFF. DNA for the CDR3: TGTGCCAGCAGCCAAGAGGGGAGGGCCGGGGAGCTGTTTTTT.